Shown below are 10 T cell receptor beta chains from a single sample sequenced in a study of neurological immune-mediated disorders. Each CDR3 protein gets one entry after TCRdb re-called the 5' RACE reads with MiXCR. Of over 55,000 distinct CDR3 sequences listed, 2% to 2.5% were seen once; the top ten hold about 3%. The material sequenced was PBMCs. These receptors originate from a man between 50 and 59 years old with multiple sclerosis.

This clonotype showed up many times. The chain links TRBV20-1 to TRBJ2-3; TRBD1 agrees at 9 bases. The CDR3 is made up of 16 amino acids. The germline V gene encodes CDR1 DFQATT and CDR2 SNEGSKA (reference sequence). V lost 4 bases to trimming and J lost 3 bases; unmatched junction nucleotides: 11. The CDR3 is CSATSPGTGPTDTQYF. The CDR3 nucleotides are TGCAGTGCTACCAGCCCCGGGACAGGGCCAACAGATACGCAGTATTTT.

In its sample, this clonotype was seen many times. The CDR3 nucleotides read TGTGCCAGCAGTTTTCTCGAGACCCAGTACTTC. It codes for CASSFLETQYF. The chain couples TRBV28 to TRBJ2-5, with no clear D. With 3 bases removed from V and 5 bases from J, the gap between germline ends came to 4 bases. Germline V gene lookup returns CDR1 MDHEN and CDR2 SYDVKM. This CDR3 has 11 residues.

This clonotype was seen at least ten times. The chain has TRBV7-6 and TRBJ2-6; 10 nucleotides align to TRBD2. The germline V gene has CDR1 SGHVS and CDR2 FNYEAQ. Losses at the gene ends were 5 bases for V and 0 bases for J; bases not matched to a gene: 10. There are 19 residues in the CDR3. CDR3 nucleotides: TGTGCCAGCAGCCCTGTAGGGACTAGCGTTCTCTCTGGGGCCAACGTCCTGACTTTC. Its translation: CASSPVGTSVLSGANVLTF.

This clonotype was counted at least ten times. J is TRBJ1-4 and V is TRBV5-5; weak D call: TRBD1 (6 bases). CDR1 and CDR2 (germline): SGHKS, YYEKEE (reference sequence). This CDR3 spans 15 amino acids. Trimming cost V 0 bases and J 7 bases, with 13 bases left between them. The DNA for the CDR3 is TGTGCCAGCAGCTTGGTGGGCGGGGGCCTTGAAAAACTGTTTTTT. Translating it yields CASSLVGGGLEKLFF.

This clonotype was observed at least ten times. The chain links TRBV7-2 to TRBJ1-5; D is uncertain. V was pared by 2 bases and J by 6 bases, with 8 bases between. The germline V gene encodes CDR1 SGHTA and CDR2 FQGNSA. The CDR3 is 13 amino acids. For the CDR3, the DNA is TGTGCCAGCAGCTTATTAAAAGTTCAGCCCCAGCATTTT. Its protein product is CASSLLKVQPQHF.

This clonotype was observed many times. The chain combines TRBV20-1 with TRBJ2-1, with a tentative D call TRBD2 (7 bases). Germline V CDR1 and CDR2: DFQATT, SNEGSKA (reference sequence). CDR3 length: 14 amino acids. V was pared by 5 bases and J by 10 bases, with 21 bases between. The DNA of the CDR3 is TGCAGTGCTCAACCCGGGGGGCCGAGGAAAGAGCAGTTCTTC. It codes for CSAQPGGPRKEQFF.

At least ten counts were recorded for this clonotype. J is TRBJ1-1 and V is TRBV4-2, with D tentatively TRBD1 (6 bases). CDR3 length: 16 amino acids. The germline V and J ends were trimmed by 0 bases and 2 bases, with 13 bases remaining between them. Germline assignment: CDR1 LGHNA and CDR2 YNFKEQ. CDR3 residues: CASSQEGRGRNTEAFF. CDR3 DNA: TGTGCCAGCAGCCAAGAGGGTCGGGGGCGAAACACTGAAGCTTTCTTT.

At least ten counts were recorded for this clonotype. This sequence joins TRBV7-9 and TRBJ2-2; D not certain. CDR1 and CDR2 (germline): SEHNR, FQNEAQ (reference sequence). V gave up 2 bases and J gave up 4 bases, with 5 bases separating them. The CDR3 spans 13 residues. The CDR3, as DNA: TGTGCCAGCAGCTTAAAGGGCACCGGGGAGCTGTTTTTT. Protein: CASSLKGTGELFF.

This clonotype came up many times. This chain connects TRBV5-1 to TRBJ2-1; unclear D gene. With 3 bases removed from V and 0 bases from J, the gap between germline ends came to 13 bases. The V gene's germline CDR1 is SGHRS and CDR2 YFSETQ. This CDR3 has 16 amino acids. The CDR3 DNA is TGCGCCAGCAGCTCGTCCGTGGGAAGCTCCTACAATGAGCAGTTCTTC. Encoded protein: CASSSSVGSSYNEQFF.

About this clonotype itself: A much larger clone is a single base away; this may be a read error. The CDR3, as DNA: TGTGACAGCAGTACTACGATCAACGAGCAGTACTTC. Translated: CDSSTTINEQYF. The chain combines TRBV6-5 with TRBJ2-7; D is unresolved. The CDR3 is made up of 12 amino acids. The germline V gene encodes CDR1 MNHEY and CDR2 SVGAGI.